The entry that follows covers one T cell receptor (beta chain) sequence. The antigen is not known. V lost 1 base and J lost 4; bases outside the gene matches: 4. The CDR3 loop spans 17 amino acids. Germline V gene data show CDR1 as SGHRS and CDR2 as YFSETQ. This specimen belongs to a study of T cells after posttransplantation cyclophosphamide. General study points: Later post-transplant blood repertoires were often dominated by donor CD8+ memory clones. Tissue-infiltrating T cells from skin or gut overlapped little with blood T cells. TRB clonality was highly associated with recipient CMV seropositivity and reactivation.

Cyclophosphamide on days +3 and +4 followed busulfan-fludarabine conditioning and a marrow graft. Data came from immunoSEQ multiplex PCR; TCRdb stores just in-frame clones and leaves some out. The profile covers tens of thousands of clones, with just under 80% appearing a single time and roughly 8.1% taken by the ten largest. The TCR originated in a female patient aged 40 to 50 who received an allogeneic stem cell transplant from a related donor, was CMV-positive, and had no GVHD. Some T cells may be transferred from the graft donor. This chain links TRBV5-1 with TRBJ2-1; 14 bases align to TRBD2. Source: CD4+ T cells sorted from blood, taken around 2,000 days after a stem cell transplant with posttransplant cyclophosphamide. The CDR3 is CASSLMGLAGVYNEQFF. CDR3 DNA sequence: TGCGCCAGCAGCTTGATGGGACTAGCGGGGGTGTACAATGAGCAGTTCTTC.